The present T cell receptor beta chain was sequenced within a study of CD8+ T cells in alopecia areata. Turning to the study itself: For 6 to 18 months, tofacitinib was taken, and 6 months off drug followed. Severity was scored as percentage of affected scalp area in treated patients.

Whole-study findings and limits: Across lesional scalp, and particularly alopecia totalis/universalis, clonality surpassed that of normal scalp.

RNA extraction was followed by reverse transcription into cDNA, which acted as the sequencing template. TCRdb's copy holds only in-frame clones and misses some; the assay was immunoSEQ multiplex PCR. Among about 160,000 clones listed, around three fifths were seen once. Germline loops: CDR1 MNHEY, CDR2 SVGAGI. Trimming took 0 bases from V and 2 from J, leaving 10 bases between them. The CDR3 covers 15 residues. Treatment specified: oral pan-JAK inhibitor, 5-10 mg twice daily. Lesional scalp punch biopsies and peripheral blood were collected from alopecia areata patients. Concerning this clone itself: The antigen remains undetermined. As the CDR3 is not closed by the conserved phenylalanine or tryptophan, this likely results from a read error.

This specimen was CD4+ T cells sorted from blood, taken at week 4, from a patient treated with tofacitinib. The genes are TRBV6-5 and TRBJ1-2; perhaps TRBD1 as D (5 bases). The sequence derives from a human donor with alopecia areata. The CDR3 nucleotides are TGTGCCAGCAGTTACTCAGGGACTGGGAACTATGGCTACACCCTC. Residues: CASSYSGTGNYGYTL.